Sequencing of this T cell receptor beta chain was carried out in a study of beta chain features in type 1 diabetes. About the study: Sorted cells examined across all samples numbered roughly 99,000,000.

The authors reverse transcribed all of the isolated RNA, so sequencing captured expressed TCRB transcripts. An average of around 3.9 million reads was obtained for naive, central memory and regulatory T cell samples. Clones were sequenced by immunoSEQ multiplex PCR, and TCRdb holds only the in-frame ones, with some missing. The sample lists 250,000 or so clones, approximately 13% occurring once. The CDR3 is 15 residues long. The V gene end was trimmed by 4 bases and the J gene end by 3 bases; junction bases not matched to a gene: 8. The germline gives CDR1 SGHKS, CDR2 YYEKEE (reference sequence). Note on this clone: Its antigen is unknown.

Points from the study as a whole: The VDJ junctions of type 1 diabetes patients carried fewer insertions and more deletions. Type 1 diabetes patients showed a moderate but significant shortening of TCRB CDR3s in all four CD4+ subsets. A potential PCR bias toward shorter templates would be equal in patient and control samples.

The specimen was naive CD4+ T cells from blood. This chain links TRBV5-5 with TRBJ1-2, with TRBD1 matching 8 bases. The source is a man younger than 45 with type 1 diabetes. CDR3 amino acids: CASSPGTGPHYGYTF. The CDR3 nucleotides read TGTGCCAGCAGCCCGGGGACAGGCCCACACTATGGCTACACCTTC.